This T cell receptor beta chain was retrieved from a study of T-cell memory formation after mild COVID-19. About the research overall: Largely donor-specific TCR clusters were found.

TCRdb used MiXCR to reprocess the 5' RACE reads, holding one entry per CDR3 protein. This table holds under 550,000 distinct CDR3 sequences, 18% found once. Findings and caveats of the study: Contracting CD4+ clones were located mainly in CM and EM, and CD8+ clones in EMRA. Whereas later expanders leaned CD4+, clones contracting day 15 to 85 showed a balanced CD4/CD8 makeup. Second-wave clones reaching peak frequency on day 37 lacked confirmed SARS-CoV-2 specificity.

The V and J ends lost 8 bases and 3 bases respectively, with 10 bases between them. Germline-derived CDR1 and CDR2 are MGHDK and SYGVNS. The CDR3 is 12 amino acids. This clonotype has a count of ten or more. The antigen remains undetermined. This receptor was identified in an adult woman who had mild COVID-19 (a few samples of this study predate the infection). Cell type and time point are not known. The V and J genes are TRBV25-1 and TRBJ1-2, with D unclear. The sample was PBMCs or a T cell subset sorted from them (not recorded which). This CDR3 reads CASSIWDYGYTF. As DNA, the CDR3 is TGTGCCAGCTCCATATGGGACTATGGCTACACCTTC.